The 12 T cell receptor beta chains presented below share a single source sample, sequenced in a study of identical twins. Each CDR3 protein is one row after TCRdb ran MiXCR on the 5' RACE reads. The sample records under 500,000 distinct CDR3 sequences, roughly an eighth being singletons. This same sample was also taken into another study, of yellow fever vaccine responses in identical twins.

Material for sequencing was CD4+ T cells sorted from blood. These receptors were obtained from a woman aged 18-29 years in good health.

This clonotype came up a few times. The chain joins TRBV12-5 to TRBJ2-2; the match to TRBD1 covers 7 bases. J was trimmed by 0 bases and V by 5 bases; bases with no gene match: 3. CDR3 length: 15 amino acids. The germline gives CDR1 LGHNT, CDR2 FRNRAP. This chain's CDR3 is CASGPGTANTGELFF. DNA for the CDR3: TGTGCTAGTGGTCCCGGGACAGCGAACACCGGGGAGCTGTTTTTT.

This clonotype was seen more than once but under ten times. The CDR3 spells CASSAQDREHGNTIYF. CDR3 sequence (DNA): TGTGCCAGCAGCGCACAAGACAGGGAGCATGGAAACACCATATATTTT. The genes are TRBV7-9 and TRBJ1-3; 7 nucleotides agree with TRBD1. J lost 3 bases, V lost 5 bases, and 10 bases had no gene match. There are 16 residues in the CDR3. Germline-derived CDR1 and CDR2 are SEHNR and FQNEAQ (reference sequence).

This clonotype was recorded a few times. This rearrangement joins TRBV6-2 or TRBV6-3 to TRBJ2-3, with 8 bases fitting TRBD2. The V gene's germline CDR1 is MNHEY and CDR2 SVGEGT. The ends lost 4 bases at V and 5 bases at J; junction bases unmatched: 8. The CDR3 loop spans 15 amino acids. CDR3 nucleotides: TGTGCCAGCAGTTCGACCGGGACTAGAGTAGATACGCAGTATTTT. Its translation is CASSSTGTRVDTQYF.

In the case of this clonotype: The germline gene is not matched at one end of the junction; a read error may be the cause. The genes are TRBV20-1 and TRBJ2-3; 8 positions match TRBD2. The CDR3 runs to 16 residues. Germline V gene data show CDR1 as DFQATT and CDR2 as SNEGSKA (reference sequence). CDR3 nucleotides: TGCTGTGCTAAAATAGGGTCTAGCGGGAGCACAGATACGCAGTATTTT. This codes for CCAKIGSSGSTDTQYF.

The table lists this clonotype with a few counts. The chain uses TRBV6-2 or TRBV6-3 and TRBJ2-5; 8 nucleotides align to TRBD1. Germline CDR1 MNHEY, CDR2 SVGEGT. This CDR3 spans 14 amino acids. V lost 2 bases, J lost 4 bases, and 3 bases stayed unmatched. CDR3 sequence reads: CASSYGQGRETQYF. CDR3 sequence (DNA): TGTGCCAGCAGTTACGGACAGGGAAGAGAGACCCAGTACTTC.

This clonotype was recorded a few times. The gene calls are TRBV29-1 and TRBJ1-1; possible D gene TRBD1, 6 bases. V shed 7 bases and J shed 4 bases, with 28 bases lying between them. CDR1 is SQVTM and CDR2 is ANQGSEA in the germline V gene. The CDR3 length is 17 residues. DNA for the CDR3: TGCAGCGCTGCGACCTTGGGCAGGGGTAGAGTTAGCACTGAAGCTTTCTTT. Protein: CSAATLGRGRVSTEAFF.

This sequence joins TRBV5-1 and TRBJ2-2; D is undetermined. The CDR3 totals 15 residues. The V end lost 4 bases, the J end lost 5 bases, and 15 bases lay between the germline ends. CDR1 and CDR2 (germline): SGHRS, YFSETQ. The CDR3 loop is CASSVQCSITGELFF. The CDR3 DNA is TGCGCCAGCAGCGTACAGTGTAGCATTACCGGGGAGCTGTTTTTT.

At least ten counts were recorded for this clonotype. The V and J genes are TRBV20-1 and TRBJ1-1, with D tentatively TRBD1 (5 bases). CDR3 length: 16 amino acids. From germline, CDR1 is DFQATT and CDR2 SNEGSKA (reference sequence). V dropped 3 bases and J dropped 0 bases, with 17 bases sitting between them. This chain's CDR3 is CSASRPSGAVNTEAFF. CDR3 DNA sequence: TGCAGTGCTAGTAGACCTTCTGGGGCGGTGAACACTGAAGCTTTCTTT.

This clonotype was detected many times. The J gene is TRBJ2-5, the V gene TRBV12-3 or TRBV12-4; D remains unclear. There are 12 residues in the CDR3. Trimming took off 7 bases at V and 3 bases at J, with 9 bases between the two ends. As DNA, the CDR3 is TGTGCCAGCACCGTGGACGAAGAGACCCAGTACTTC. Translating gives CASTVDEETQYF.

The chain joins TRBV28 to TRBJ2-2; the D gene could be TRBD1 or TRBD2 (5 bases each). Germline V gene data show CDR1 as MDHEN and CDR2 as SYDVKM. Trimming cost V 6 bases and J 1 base, with 9 bases left between them. This CDR3 is built from 14 residues. The CDR3 sequence is CASRGTLNTGELFF. CDR3 nucleotides: TGTGCCAGCAGGGGGACGTTGAACACCGGGGAGCTGTTTTTT.

This rearrangement joins TRBV7-9 to TRBJ1-6, with 8 bases aligning to TRBD1. V lost 5 bases, J lost 7 bases, and 7 bases stayed unmatched. Germline V gene lookup returns CDR1 SEHNR and CDR2 FQNEAQ (reference sequence). The CDR3 loop spans 15 amino acids. CDR3 sequence: CASSRGGQVNSPLHF. The CDR3 region has the DNA TGTGCCAGCAGCCGAGGGGGACAGGTGAATTCACCCCTCCACTTT.

At least ten counts were recorded for this clonotype. V and J are TRBV20-1 and TRBJ2-5; TRBD2 aligns across 8 bases. The CDR3 runs to 15 residues. Germline CDR1 DFQATT, CDR2 SNEGSKA (reference sequence). V shed 2 bases and J 5 bases; nucleotides not matched to a gene: 10. CDR3 coding DNA: TGCAGTGCTAGATATTCCCGGGAGGGCCGGGAGACCCAGTACTTC. Encoded protein: CSARYSREGRETQYF.